The present T cell receptor (beta chain) was sequenced within a study of CD8+ T cells in alopecia areata. Extracted from the samples, RNA was reverse transcribed into cDNA to serve as the sequencing template. Profiling relied on immunoSEQ multiplex PCR, and the TCRdb table lists in-frame clones only, not all of them. The data hold about 98,000 clones, with 35% to 45% observed a single time. This CDR3 has 16 residues. With V trimmed by 5 bases and J by 3 bases, 6 bases remained unmatched. Germline loops: CDR1 LNHDA, CDR2 SQIVND (reference sequence). The chain links TRBV19 to TRBJ2-7; TRBD2 matches 14 bases. The receptor was derived from a human donor with alopecia areata. Specimen: CD4+ T cells sorted from blood. CDR3 protein: CASSPSGTSGSYEQYF. The DNA for the CDR3 is TGTGCCAGTAGTCCGTCAGGGACTAGCGGGAGCTACGAGCAGTACTTC. Together with reference TRBV19 and TRBJ2-7, the CDR3 gives the full variable domain: DGGITQSPKYLFRKEGQNVTLSCEQNLNHDAMYWYRQDPGQGLRLIYYSQIVNDFQKGDIAEGYSVSREKKESFPLTVTSAQKNPTAFYLCASSPSGTSGSYEQYFGPGTRLTVT.